One TCR beta chain is described in this entry. The source of the sample is a study of blood T cell repertoires in COVID-19. Study summary: Sources were T cells, B-cell-depleted T cells, or PBMCs; the material itself was cDNA or gDNA.

The CDR3 spans 13 residues. In the original processing: Amplification of reference gene primers was used by the study to estimate nucleated cell counts. Repertoires were generated with immunoSEQ multiplex PCR, while TCRdb's copy carries only in-frame clones and drops some. The V and J calls and clone size were taken over from that table, and D and trimming were inferred from the DNA. The table includes under 70,000 clones, 79% detected once. The chain is built from TRBV12-2 and TRBJ1-5. TRBV12-2 is termed a pseudogene. The sequenced sample consisted of peripheral blood. This receptor was obtained from a woman older than 75 with active or convalescent COVID-19. The DNA for the CDR3 is TGTGCAAGTCGCCTTCGACTAAGCGAGCCCCAGCATTTT. It encodes CASRLRLSEPQHF.